A selection of T cell receptor beta chains follows, all from one sample in a study of T cell changes during pregnancy in multiple sclerosis. Here immunoSEQ multiplex PCR was the method, and the copy in TCRdb shows in-frame clones only, minus some. The sample carries about 73,000 clones, over 80% recorded once. Sequencing used peripheral blood, obtained in the third trimester of pregnancy. The receptors shown here come from a female donor in good health, enrolled as a control in a pregnancy study. The CDR3 runs from the conserved cysteine through the conserved F or W. The D gene is left open where the match is weak. For some rows the clone size is stated as once, few or many, or as a class when expanded; others skip it.

v_gene	d_gene	j_gene	abundance	CDR3aa	CDR3nt
TRBV10-1	TRBD1	TRBJ2-2	-	CASSLLGTDTGELFF	TGCGCCAGCAGCCTGTTGGGGACAGACACCGGGGAGCTGTTTTTT
TRBV5-4	TRBD2	TRBJ2-5	-	CASSLGLAGKETQYF	TGTGCCAGCAGCTTGGGACTAGCGGGGAAAGAGACCCAGTACTTC
TRBV5-4	-	TRBJ1-2	-	CASSLARETGFYGYTF	TGTGCCAGCAGCCTCGCACGGGAGACGGGATTCTATGGCTACACCTTC
TRBV19	TRBD1	TRBJ1-1	-	CASSTLTPGQGGLAFF	TGTGCCAGTAGTACGTTGACGCCGGGACAGGGGGGTCTTGCTTTCTTT
TRBV18	TRBD1	TRBJ1-6	-	CASSRQGDNSPLHF	TGTGCCAGCTCCCGACAGGGGGATAATTCACCCCTCCACTTT
TRBV2	TRBD2	TRBJ2-3	-	CASSEERGGTDTQYF	TGTGCCAGCAGTGAAGAGCGGGGGGGCACAGATACGCAGTATTTT
TRBV7-9	TRBD2	TRBJ2-7	-	CASSSTSVSSYEQYF	TGTGCCAGCAGCTCGACTAGCGTTAGCTCCTACGAGCAGTACTTC
TRBV19	TRBD1	TRBJ1-1	-	CASSIGRGLQGTEAFF	TGTGCCAGTAGTATAGGGAGGGGGCTACAGGGGACTGAAGCTTTCTTT
TRBV4-1	-	TRBJ1-1	-	CASSPRGNTEAFF	TGCGCCAGCAGCCCCCGGGGGAACACTGAAGCTTTCTTT
TRBV7-8	-	TRBJ2-7	-	CASSLARVGIAIYEQYF	TGTGCCAGCAGCTTAGCGCGCGTCGGGATAGCGATCTACGAGCAGTACTTC
TRBV5-1	TRBD1	TRBJ1-1	-	CASSQWLTGGVNTEAFF	TGCGCCAGCAGCCAGTGGTTGACAGGGGGTGTTAACACTGAAGCTTTCTTT
TRBV28	TRBD1	TRBJ2-7	-	CASSPTGQGPYEQYF	TGTGCCAGCAGTCCGACGGGACAGGGGCCCTACGAGCAGTACTTC
TRBV7-9	-	TRBJ1-1	-	CASSWGGEAFF	TGTGCCAGCAGCTGGGGGGGTGAAGCTTTCTTT
TRBV5-1	TRBD1	TRBJ2-7	-	CASSLGGTDSYEQYF	TGCGCCAGCAGCTTGGGGGGGACAGACTCCTACGAGCAGTACTTC
TRBV15	TRBD2	TRBJ2-1	-	CATSRDRRLAEYNEQFF	TGTGCCACCAGCAGAGATAGGAGACTAGCGGAATACAATGAGCAGTTCTTC
TRBV5-1	TRBD2	TRBJ2-7	-	CASSPPLAGGNYEQYF	TGCGCCAGCAGCCCCCCCCTAGCGGGGGGGAATTACGAGCAGTACTTC
TRBV11-3	-	TRBJ2-5	-	CASSLDPEETQYF	TGTGCCAGCAGCTTAGACCCTGAAGAGACCCAGTACTTC
TRBV11-2	TRBD1	TRBJ1-1	-	CASSLDPAGGTEAFF	TGTGCCAGCAGCTTAGATCCGGCAGGGGGGACTGAAGCTTTCTTT
TRBV28	TRBD2	TRBJ2-5	-	CASKRGLAGGAETQYF	TGTGCCAGCAAACGGGGACTAGCGGGAGGGGCGGAGACCCAGTACTTC
TRBV7-9	-	TRBJ2-3	-	CASSFRDTQYF	TGTGCCAGCAGCTTCCGGGATACGCAGTATTTT
TRBV29-1	TRBD2	TRBJ2-5	-	CSVEDRRLASETQYF	TGCAGCGTTGAAGATCGAAGACTAGCGTCTGAGACCCAGTACTTC
TRBV4-1	TRBD1	TRBJ1-4	once	CASSRTTGVEEKLFF	TGCGCCAGCAGCCGGACTACAGGGGTCGAGGAAAAACTGTTTTTT
TRBV19	-	TRBJ1-1	-	CASKRGGMNTEAFF	TGTGCCAGCAAACGCGGGGGCATGAACACTGAAGCTTTCTTT
TRBV28	-	TRBJ1-1	-	CASSLSALTGNTEAFF	TGTGCCAGCAGTTTATCGGCGTTAACAGGGAACACTGAAGCTTTCTTT